Listed below are T cell receptor beta chains from one sample, sequenced in a study of cytomegalovirus exposure and HLA in healthy donors. Libraries were prepared by immunoSEQ multiplex PCR; TCRdb keeps only in-frame clonotypes and omits some of them. The repertoire includes over 110,000 clones, approximately 84% of them detected once, and around 9.7% sits in the top ten. The source material was PBMCs. These receptors originate from a woman aged 55-75 years in good health and CMV-seropositive. The CDR3 runs from the conserved cysteine through the conserved F or W. D genes are given only for firm matches. Size values are once, few and many counts, or a class for expanded clones, and some rows have none.

d_gene | j_gene | abundance | v_gene | CDR3aa | CDR3nt
. | TRBJ1-4 | many | TRBV4-1 | CASSQVAGANEKLFF | TGCGCCAGCAGCCAAGTAGCGGGAGCTAATGAAAAACTGTTTTTT
TRBD1 | TRBJ2-3 | . | TRBV5-8 | CASIDRGIDTQYF | TGTGCCAGCATCGACAGGGGGATAGATACGCAGTATTTT
TRBD2 | TRBJ2-1 | . | TRBV7-2 | CASSSVNLAGEDEQFF | TGTGCCAGCAGCTCCGTCAACCTAGCGGGAGAGGATGAGCAGTTCTTC
TRBD2 | TRBJ2-7 | . | TRBV29-1 | CSARLAGPYEQYF | TGCAGCGCTCGACTAGCGGGCCCCTACGAGCAGTACTTC
. | TRBJ2-7 | . | TRBV5-6 | CASSYDRSSYEQYF | TGTGCCAGCAGCTATGACAGGAGCTCCTACGAGCAGTACTTC
TRBD1 | TRBJ1-4 | . | TRBV15 | CATSTGQGQANEKLFF | TGTGCCACCAGCACCGGACAGGGTCAGGCTAATGAAAAACTGTTTTTT
. | TRBJ2-7 | . | TRBV30 | CAWSGSYEQYF | TGTGCCTGGAGTGGGAGTTACGAGCAGTACTTC
TRBD2 | TRBJ2-3 | . | TRBV11-3 | CASSTGLAGRTDTQYF | TGTGCCAGCAGCACGGGACTAGCGGGACGCACAGATACGCAGTATTTT
TRBD2 | TRBJ2-3 | . | TRBV6-6 | CASELGRELDTQYF | TGTGCCAGCGAGTTGGGGAGGGAATTGGATACGCAGTATTTT
TRBD2 | TRBJ2-5 | once | TRBV5-4 | CASSPSTSGRRETQYF | TGTGCCAGCAGCCCCAGTACTAGCGGGAGAAGGGAGACCCAGTACTTC
TRBD2 | TRBJ2-7 | . | TRBV27 | CASSFRLAGEYEQYF | TGTGCCAGCAGTTTCCGGCTAGCGGGAGAGTACGAGCAGTACTTC
. | TRBJ2-7 | . | TRBV21-1 | CASSKPRDFISEQYF | TGTGCCAGCAGCAAACCCCGGGACTTCATTTCCGAGCAGTACTTC
. | TRBJ2-7 | few | TRBV21-1 | CASSKKETGSYEQYF | TGTGCCAGCAGCAAAAAAGAGACAGGGTCCTACGAGCAGTACTTC
. | TRBJ2-7 | . | TRBV28 | CASSLGRALYEQYF | TGTGCCAGCAGTTTGGGCAGGGCCCTTTACGAGCAGTACTTC
. | TRBJ2-1 | . | TRBV27 | CASNNLTSSYNEQFF | TGTGCCAGCAATAACCTTACGAGCTCCTACAATGAGCAGTTCTTC
TRBD1 | TRBJ2-7 | . | TRBV29-1 | CSVEGQGADEQYF | TGCAGCGTTGAAGGGCAGGGGGCTGACGAGCAGTACTTC
. | TRBJ2-7 | . | TRBV7-9 | CASSASTYEQYF | TGTGCCAGCAGCGCCTCAACATACGAGCAGTACTTC
TRBD1 | TRBJ2-7 | . | TRBV27 | CASSGGEGAKQYF | TGTGCCAGCAGTGGCGGTGAGGGGGCGAAGCAGTACTTC
TRBD1 | TRBJ2-7 | . | TRBV6-5 | CASRAGTGVHEQYF | TGTGCCAGCAGAGCCGGGACAGGGGTCCACGAGCAGTACTTC
TRBD1 | TRBJ1-1 | . | TRBV27 | CASSRQGLNTEAFF | TGTGCCAGCAGCCGACAGGGGCTGAACACTGAAGCTTTCTTT
. | TRBJ1-1 | few | TRBV5-5 | CASSLTSGGSARTEAFF | TGTGCCAGCAGCTTGACGTCGGGGGGGTCGGCTCGCACTGAAGCTTTCTTT
. | TRBJ2-2 | once | TRBV2 | CASREQGPNTGELFF | TGTGCCAGCAGAGAACAGGGCCCGAACACCGGGGAGCTGTTTTTT
. | TRBJ2-7 | . | TRBV28 | CASTGDSAYEQYF | TGTGCCAGCACCGGAGACAGTGCCTACGAGCAGTACTTC
. | TRBJ2-1 | . | TRBV5-5 | CASSMLAGTGYNEQFF | TGTGCCAGCAGCATGCTAGCGGGGACAGGTTACAATGAGCAGTTCTTC
TRBD2 | TRBJ2-7 | . | TRBV19 | CASSPRGRADFYEQYF | TGTGCCAGTAGTCCTCGCGGGAGGGCCGATTTCTACGAGCAGTACTTC
TRBD2 | TRBJ2-3 | . | TRBV4-2 | CASSQEEGGPDTQYF | TGTGCCAGCAGCCAAGAGGAGGGAGGGCCAGATACGCAGTATTTT
TRBD2 | TRBJ2-7 | . | TRBV27 | CASSSSWEGSAYEQYF | TGTGCCAGCAGTTCCTCTTGGGAGGGGTCAGCCTACGAGCAGTACTTC
TRBD1 | TRBJ2-2 | . | TRBV28 | CASSLEGTANTGELFF | TGTGCCAGCAGCTTGGAAGGGACAGCGAACACCGGGGAGCTGTTTTTT
. | TRBJ2-7 | . | TRBV7-7 | CASSLARGPSYEQYF | TGTGCTAGCAGCTTAGCACGAGGGCCCTCCTACGAGCAGTACTTC
TRBD1 | TRBJ2-2 | . | TRBV19 | CASSIVDRAAGELFF | TGTGCCAGTAGTATAGTGGACAGGGCGGCCGGGGAGCTGTTTTTT
. | TRBJ2-2 | once | TRBV9 | CASSVVSPLRELFF | TGTGCCAGCAGCGTAGTGAGCCCTCTCAGGGAGCTGTTTTTT
. | TRBJ2-2 | . | TRBV19 | CASSISSLSHTGELFF | TGTGCCAGTAGTATAAGTAGCCTATCCCACACCGGGGAGCTGTTTTTT